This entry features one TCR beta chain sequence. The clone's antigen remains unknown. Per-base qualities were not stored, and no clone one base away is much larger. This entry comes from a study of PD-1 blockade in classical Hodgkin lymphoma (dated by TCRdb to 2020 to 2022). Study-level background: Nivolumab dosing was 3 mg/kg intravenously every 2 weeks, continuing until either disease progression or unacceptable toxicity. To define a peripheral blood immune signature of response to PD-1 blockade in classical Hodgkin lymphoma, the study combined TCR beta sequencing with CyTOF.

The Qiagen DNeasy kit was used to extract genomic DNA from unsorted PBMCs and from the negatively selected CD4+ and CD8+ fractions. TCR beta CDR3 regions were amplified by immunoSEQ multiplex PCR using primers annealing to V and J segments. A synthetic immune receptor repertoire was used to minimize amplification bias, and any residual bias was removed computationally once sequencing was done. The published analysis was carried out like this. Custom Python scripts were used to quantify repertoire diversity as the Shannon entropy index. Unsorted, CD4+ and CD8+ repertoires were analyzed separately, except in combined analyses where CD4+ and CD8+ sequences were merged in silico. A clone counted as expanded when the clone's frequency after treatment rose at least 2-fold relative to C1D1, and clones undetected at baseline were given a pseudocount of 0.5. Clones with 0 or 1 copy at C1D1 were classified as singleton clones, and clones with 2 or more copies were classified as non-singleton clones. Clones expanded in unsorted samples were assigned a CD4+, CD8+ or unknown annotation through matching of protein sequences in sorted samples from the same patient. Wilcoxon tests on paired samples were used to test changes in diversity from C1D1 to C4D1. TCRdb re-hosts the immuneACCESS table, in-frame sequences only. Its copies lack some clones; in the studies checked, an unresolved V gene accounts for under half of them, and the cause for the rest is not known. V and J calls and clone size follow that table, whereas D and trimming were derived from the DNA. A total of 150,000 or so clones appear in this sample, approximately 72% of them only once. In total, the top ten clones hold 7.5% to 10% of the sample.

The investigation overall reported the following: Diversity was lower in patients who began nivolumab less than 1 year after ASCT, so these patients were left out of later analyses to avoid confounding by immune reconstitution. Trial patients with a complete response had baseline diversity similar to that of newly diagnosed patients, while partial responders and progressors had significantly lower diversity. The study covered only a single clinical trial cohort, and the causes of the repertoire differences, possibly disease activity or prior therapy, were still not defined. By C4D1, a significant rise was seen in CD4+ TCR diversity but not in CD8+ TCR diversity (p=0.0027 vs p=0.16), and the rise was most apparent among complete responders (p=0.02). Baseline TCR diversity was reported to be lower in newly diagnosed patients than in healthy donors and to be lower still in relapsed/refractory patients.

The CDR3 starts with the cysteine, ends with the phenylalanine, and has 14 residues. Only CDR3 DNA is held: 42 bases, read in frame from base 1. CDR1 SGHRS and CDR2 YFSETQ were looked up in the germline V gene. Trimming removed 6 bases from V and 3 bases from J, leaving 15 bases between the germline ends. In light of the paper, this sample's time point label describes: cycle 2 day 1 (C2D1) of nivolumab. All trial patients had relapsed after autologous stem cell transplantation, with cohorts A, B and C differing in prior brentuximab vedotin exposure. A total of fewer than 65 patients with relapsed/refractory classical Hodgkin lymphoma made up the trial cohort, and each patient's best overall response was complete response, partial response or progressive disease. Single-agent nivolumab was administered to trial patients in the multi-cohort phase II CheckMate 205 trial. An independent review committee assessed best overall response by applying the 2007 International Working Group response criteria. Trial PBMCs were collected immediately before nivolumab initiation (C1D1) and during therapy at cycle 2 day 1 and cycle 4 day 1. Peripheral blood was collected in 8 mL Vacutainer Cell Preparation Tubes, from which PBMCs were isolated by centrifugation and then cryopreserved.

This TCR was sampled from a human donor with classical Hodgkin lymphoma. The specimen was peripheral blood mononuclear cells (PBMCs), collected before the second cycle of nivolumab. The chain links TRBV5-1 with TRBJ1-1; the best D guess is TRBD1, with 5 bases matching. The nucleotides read TGCGCCAGCATCAAGGGGACGGGGGACACTGAAGCTTTCTTT. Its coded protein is CASIKGTGDTEAFF.